This TCR beta chain was found in a study of radiotherapy plus CTLA-4 blockade in lung cancer. Study information: Objective responses were seen in around 17% of patients, disease control in about 33%. Overall study findings and caveats: Among blood TCR repertoires after radiotherapy plus ipilimumab, tumor-derived clones expanded.

Chemo-refractory metastatic non-small-cell lung cancer patients underwent focal radiation alongside CTLA-4 blockade with ipilimumab. About this clone: The antigen is not known.

Some clones are missing from TCRdb's copy, which holds only in-frame ones; the method was immunoSEQ multiplex PCR. The sample gives tens of thousands of clones, approximately 86% of which show up once; just over 2% is in the top ten. The TCR comes from a human donor with non-small cell lung cancer who had a partial response to radiotherapy plus ipilimumab. Specimen: peripheral blood, collected from a patient treated with radiotherapy plus ipilimumab.

CDR3 in amino acids: CASARDRVFQTQYF. CDR3 coding DNA: TGCGCCAGCGCTAGGGACAGGGTATTTCAGACCCAGTACTTC. The chain links TRBV5-1 to TRBJ2-5; 9 bases map to TRBD1. V was clipped by 7 bases and J by 6 bases; unmatched bases: 10. This CDR3 has 14 amino acids. Germline V lookup: CDR1 SGHRS, CDR2 YFSETQ.